Below, 18 T cell receptor beta chains from the same sample are listed, as sequenced in a study of blood T cell repertoires in COVID-19. Assay used: immunoSEQ multiplex PCR; TCRdb lists only in-frame clones, some missing. The data contain roughly 200,000 clones, around 95% of them singletons. The source material was peripheral blood. These receptors all stem from a man between 25 and 39 years old with COVID-19, enrolled during active disease.

The chain recombines TRBV11-2 with TRBJ2-5; 10 bases map to TRBD1. Germline CDR1 SGHAT, CDR2 FQNNGV. The trim removed 6 bases at V and 1 base at J, leaving 11 bases unmatched. The CDR3 loop spans 17 amino acids. The CDR3 bases are TGTGCCAGCAGACGTAATCCGGGACAGGGGTCCCAAGAGACCCAGTACTTC. It encodes CASRRNPGQGSQETQYF.

The J gene is TRBJ2-5, the V gene TRBV3-1 (or the pseudogene TRBV3-2); D is ambiguous. The CDR3 runs 13 residues. V was clipped by 1 base and J by 2 bases, with 5 bases between them. Germline V gene data show CDR1 as LGHDT and CDR2 as YNNKEL (reference sequence). The CDR3 nucleotides read TGTGCCAGCAGCCAAGCCCTTCAAGAGACCCAGTACTTC. Translated: CASSQALQETQYF.

This clone was detected once. The gene calls are TRBV4-2 and TRBJ2-1, with a weak D call TRBD2 (5 bases). CDR1 and CDR2 (germline): LGHNA, YNFKEQ. This CDR3 has 15 amino acids. V was shortened by 11 bases and J by 5 bases, with 22 bases between the two germline ends. The CDR3 is CAAGEERRRNNEQFF. CDR3 DNA sequence: TGTGCCGCTGGGGAAGAGCGGAGAAGGAACAATGAGCAGTTCTTC.

V and J are TRBV4-1 and TRBJ1-1, with unresolved D. Germline-derived CDR1 and CDR2 are MGHRA and YSYEKL. V lost 1 base and J lost 1, with 7 bases in between. There are 14 residues in the CDR3. The CDR3 loop reads CASSQAGRNTEAFF. CDR3 DNA: TGCGCCAGCAGCCAAGCTGGGAGGAACACTGAAGCTTTCTTT.

J is TRBJ2-1 and V is TRBV7-9; 8 bases match TRBD2. Trimming at V came to 3 bases and at J to 6 bases, leaving 7 bases not matched to a gene. The CDR3 contains 15 residues. Germline CDR1 is SEHNR and CDR2 is FQNEAQ (reference sequence). This chain's CDR3 is CASSFNRGGPNEQFF. In nucleotides, the CDR3 is TGTGCCAGCAGCTTTAATCGGGGGGGGCCCAATGAGCAGTTCTTC.

This chain uses TRBV25-1 with TRBJ1-2; D call uncertain. Germline V CDR1 and CDR2: MGHDK, SYGVNS. Trimming left V 10 bases short and J 8 bases short, with 14 bases between. The CDR3 consists of 11 residues. The CDR3, as DNA: TGTGCCATCCACGGGGAGGGCGGCTACACCTTC. This translates into CAIHGEGGYTF.

The chain links TRBV19 to TRBJ1-1, with a possible D match to TRBD1 (6 bases). Germline CDR1 is LNHDA and CDR2 is SQIVND (reference sequence). The CDR3 spans 13 residues. The V and J ends lost 0 bases and 6 bases respectively, with 8 bases between them. CDR3 loop: CASSIDRGAEAFF. In DNA form, the CDR3 reads TGTGCCAGTAGTATAGACAGGGGCGCTGAAGCTTTCTTT.

The chain has TRBV19 and TRBJ1-5; 7 positions match TRBD1. The germline V gene has CDR1 LNHDA and CDR2 SQIVND (reference sequence). With 6 bases clipped from V and 3 bases from J, the junction kept 5 bases outside the gene matches. The CDR3 is made up of 14 amino acids. The DNA of the CDR3 is TGTGCCAGTAGCCCGACAGGGTTCAATCAGCCCCAGCATTTT. Residues: CASSPTGFNQPQHF. The full variable domain, in which reference TRBV19 and TRBJ1-5 provide the parts outside the CDR3, is DGGITQSPKYLFRKEGQNVTLSCEQNLNHDAMYWYRQDPGQGLRLIYYSQIVNDFQKGDIAEGYSVSREKKESFPLTVTSAQKNPTAFYLCASSPTGFNQPQHFGDGTRLSIL.

The chain links TRBV7-2 to TRBJ1-3; 10 bases are a match to TRBD1. Germline V gene sequence: CDR1 SGHTA, CDR2 FQGNSA. The CDR3 runs to 15 residues. V lost 4 bases, J lost 3 bases, and 3 bases stayed unmatched. The CDR3: CASSSTGGGGNTIYF. The CDR3 coding sequence is TGTGCCAGCAGCTCGACAGGGGGCGGTGGAAACACCATATATTTT.

J is TRBJ1-5 and V is TRBV3-1 (or the pseudogene TRBV3-2); D gene uncertain. Germline V gene data show CDR1 as LGHDT and CDR2 as YNNKEL (reference sequence). Trimming removed 0 bases from V and 3 bases from J, with 9 bases in between. The CDR3 has 15 amino acids. The CDR3 loop reads CASSQDARFNQPQHF. The CDR3 region has the DNA TGTGCCAGCAGCCAAGATGCGCGTTTCAATCAGCCCCAGCATTTT.

This clone was counted only a few times. The CDR3 nucleotides are TGTGCCAGCAGCAACCGGGACAGGGATACTGAAGCTTTCTTT. Amino acid sequence: CASSNRDRDTEAFF. The V gene is TRBV3-1 (or the pseudogene TRBV3-2), the J gene TRBJ1-1; 9 nucleotides line up with TRBD1. The CDR3 contains 14 residues. V trimming: 5 bases; J trimming: 5 bases; junction bases outside the gene matches: 6. CDR1 and CDR2 (germline): LGHDT, YNNKEL (reference sequence).

The V call is TRBV18, the J call TRBJ1-5; D possibly corresponds to TRBD1 (5 bases). This CDR3 is 14 amino acids long. The germline V gene has CDR1 KGHSH and CDR2 LQKENI. The V end lost 2 bases, the J end lost 4 bases, and 9 bases lay between the germline ends. The CDR3 protein is CASSPSAGNQPQHF. CDR3 DNA sequence: TGTGCCAGCTCACCATCGGCAGGGAATCAGCCCCAGCATTTT.

The chain carries TRBV5-4 and TRBJ1-1; maybe TRBD1 (6 bases). Per the germline V gene, CDR1 is SGHNT and CDR2 is YYREEE (reference sequence). The length of the CDR3 is 14 residues. V lost 2 bases and J lost 1, with 9 bases in between. Here the CDR3 reads CASSLGQPNTEAFF. The CDR3 DNA reads as TGTGCCAGCAGCTTAGGACAGCCGAACACTGAAGCTTTCTTT.

The J gene is TRBJ2-1, the V gene TRBV5-1, with 16 bases fitting TRBD2. CDR1 and CDR2 (germline): SGHRS, YFSETQ. The CDR3 sequence is 16 residues long. Trimming cost V 4 bases and J 4 bases; bases outside gene matches: 2. CDR3 nucleotides: TGCGCCAGCAGCGAGGGACTAGCGGGGGGGTACAATGAGCAGTTCTTC. It encodes CASSEGLAGGYNEQFF.

The chain is built from TRBV9 and TRBJ2-3; the match to TRBD1 covers 10 bases. Losses at the gene ends were 1 base for V and 2 bases for J; bases not matched to a gene: 13. The CDR3 contains 19 residues. Germline assignment: CDR1 SGDLS and CDR2 YYNGEE. The chain's CDR3 is CASSVSTGTGVGTTDTQYF. CDR3 DNA sequence: TGTGCCAGCAGCGTATCTACCGGGACAGGGGTGGGTACCACAGATACGCAGTATTTT.

This sequence joins TRBV9 and TRBJ2-1; TRBD1 matches 9 bases. Germline V CDR1 and CDR2: SGDLS, YYNGEE. V shed 0 bases and J 8 bases; nucleotides not matched to a gene: 3. The CDR3 consists of 14 residues. CDR3 DNA: TGTGCCAGCAGCGTAGACTGGACAGGGGATGAGCAGTTCTTC. Translated, it gives CASSVDWTGDEQFF.

The chain recombines TRBV19 with TRBJ1-3; TRBD1 is a possible D gene (5 bases). The CDR3 is 13 residues long. Germline assignment: CDR1 LNHDA and CDR2 SQIVND (reference sequence). Deletions cut 6 bases from V and 4 bases from J, with 10 bases between. CDR3 bases: TGTGCCAGTAGCTACGGGGGAGGAAACACCATATATTTT. Amino acid sequence: CASSYGGGNTIYF.

The chain is built from TRBV7-6 and TRBJ1-1, with 7 nucleotides matching TRBD1. Germline CDR1 reads SGHVS; CDR2 reads FNYEAQ. Germline trimming cut 1 base from V and 6 bases from J; bases unmatched to any gene: 11. The CDR3 loop spans 16 amino acids. The CDR3, as DNA: TGTGCCAGCAGCTTAGTCCCCAGGGGGAATGGCGCTGAAGCTTTCTTT. This sequence encodes CASSLVPRGNGAEAFF.